This TCR beta chain was sequenced in a study of blood T cell repertoires in COVID-19. In the authors' workflow: The assay estimated nucleated cells by amplifying reference gene primers. The protocol was immunoSEQ multiplex PCR, while the TCRdb copy is restricted to in-frame clones and leaves out a portion. V and J calls and clone size are those listed in that table; D and trimming were worked out from the DNA. The top ten hold 2.6% of the sample, which has approximately 300,000 clones, over 85% seen once. Looked up from germline, CDR1 is LNHDA and CDR2 is SQIVND (reference sequence). V lost 5 bases, J lost 0 bases, and 8 bases lay in between. This CDR3 comprises 14 residues.

The specimen sequenced was PBMCs or T cells enriched from blood (not recorded which). The chain combines TRBV19 with TRBJ2-1; D is possibly TRBD2 (5 bases). This receptor was taken from a man in his sixties who had recovered from COVID-19. CDR3 DNA sequence: TGTGCCAGTAGTTTCGGGAACTCCTACAATGAGCAGTTCTTC. This translates into CASSFGNSYNEQFF.